A selection of T cell receptor beta chains follows, all from one sample in a study of cytomegalovirus exposure and HLA in healthy donors. TCRdb's table, derived via immunoSEQ multiplex PCR, lists solely in-frame clones and lacks some. The profile covers some 130,000 clones, with 60% to 85% appearing a single time and about 3.3% taken by the ten largest. The sample was PBMCs. These receptors were collected from a woman aged 30 to 39 in good health and CMV-seropositive. Each CDR3 is given with its conserved first and last residue. A D gene is named only where the DNA matches it firmly. Clone sizes are given selectively: once, few, many, or a class where the clone is expanded.

j_gene,v_gene,abundance,d_gene,CDR3nt,CDR3aa
TRBJ1-2,TRBV6-1,-,TRBD1,TGTGCCAGCAGGGTACAGGGGGCTAACTATGGCTACACCTTC,CASRVQGANYGYTF
TRBJ1-3,TRBV6-1,-,-,TGTGCCAGCAGTGCCACAGGCTCTGGAAACACCATATATTTT,CASSATGSGNTIYF
TRBJ2-1,TRBV18,-,TRBD2,TGTGCCAGCTCACGGACTAGCTCCTACAATGAGCAGTTCTTC,CASSRTSSYNEQFF
TRBJ2-7,TRBV13,-,-,TGTGCCAGCAGCATTGGGTGGCAGGGGACCCGGGGAGGGACCGAGCAGTACTTC,CASSIGWQGTRGGTEQYF
TRBJ1-3,TRBV19,-,-,TGTGCCAGTAGCCCTCCGGGACACAACTCTGGAAACACCATATATTTT,CASSPPGHNSGNTIYF
TRBJ1-1,TRBV18,once,-,TGTGCCAGCTCACCACAAGCGGCCCCTGAAGCTTTCTTT,CASSPQAAPEAFF
TRBJ1-2,TRBV7-9,few,-,TGTGCCAGCAGCTTGGGGGGGGGTTCTCATGGCTACACCTTC,CASSLGGGSHGYTF
TRBJ1-1,TRBV6-1,-,TRBD1,TGTGCCAGCAGGATACAGGGGGCGATCAACACTGAAGCTTTCTTT,CASRIQGAINTEAFF
TRBJ2-2,TRBV27,-,TRBD1,TGTGCCAGCAGTTGGGACAGGGGATTCGGGGAGCTGTTTTTT,CASSWDRGFGELFF
TRBJ2-1,TRBV9,-,-,TGTGCCAGCAGCATGCGAGAGTACAATGAGCAGTTCTTC,CASSMREYNEQFF
TRBJ2-1,TRBV27,-,-,TGTGCCAGCAGTTTCTCAGGGGACGGCAATGAGCAGTTCTTC,CASSFSGDGNEQFF
TRBJ2-5,TRBV4-1,-,TRBD1,TGCGCCAGCAGCCCGAGGACAGGGGAAGAAGAGACCCAGTACTTC,CASSPRTGEEETQYF
TRBJ2-7,TRBV5-1,-,TRBD1,TGCGCCAGCAGCCCCGGGACAGTTCGAGGGGCCGAGCAGTACTTC,CASSPGTVRGAEQYF
TRBJ2-7,TRBV4-3,few,TRBD2,TGCGCCAGCAGCCAAGCGTCGGTCGGGGGGGGGCTCCCCTACGAGCAGTACTTC,CASSQASVGGGLPYEQYF
TRBJ1-2,TRBV29-1,-,-,TGCAGCGTTGAAGCAGGAAGTTACGGCTACACCTTC,CSVEAGSYGYTF
TRBJ1-2,TRBV6-1,-,-,TGTGCCAGCAGTGAGGGCACCTTCTATGGCTACACCTTC,CASSEGTFYGYTF